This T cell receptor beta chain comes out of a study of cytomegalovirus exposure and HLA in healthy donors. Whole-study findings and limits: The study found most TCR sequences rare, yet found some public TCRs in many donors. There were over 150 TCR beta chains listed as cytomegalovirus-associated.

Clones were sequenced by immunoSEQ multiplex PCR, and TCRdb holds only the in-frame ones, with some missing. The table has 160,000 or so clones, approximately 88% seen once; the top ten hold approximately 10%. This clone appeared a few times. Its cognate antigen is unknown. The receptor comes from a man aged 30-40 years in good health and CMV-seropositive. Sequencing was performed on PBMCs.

CDR3 in DNA: TGCAGCGTCTCAGCGTGGAGCGGGAGGGACACCGGGGAGCTGTTTTTT. It translates to CSVSAWSGRDTGELFF. This chain joins TRBV29-1 and TRBJ2-2; TRBD2 matches at 10 bases. V dropped 6 bases and J dropped 3; count of bases not matched to a gene: 10. This CDR3 comprises 16 residues. Germline V lookup: CDR1 SQVTM, CDR2 ANQGSEA.